This T cell receptor (beta chain) was identified during a study of post-analysis software for immune sequencing data. Findings and caveats of the study: Samples made in the same batch grouped tightly together by F measure.

Details on this clonotype: The antigen is unknown.

TCR beta cDNA libraries included unique molecular identifiers. There were roughly 0.85 to 11 million T cells, and approximately 480,000 cDNA molecules came from them. TCRdb processed the PCR reads anew with MiXCR; each CDR3 protein has one entry. The sample lists a few hundred thousand distinct CDR3 sequences; roughly 34% were seen once. The TCR sequence derives from a girl younger than 18 with multiple sclerosis. The sequenced sample consisted of blood.

CDR3 loop: CASSLPGTYEQYF. CDR3 coding DNA: TGTGCCAGCAGCTTGCCAGGGACCTACGAGCAGTACTTC. The gene calls are TRBV5-5 and TRBJ2-5; TRBD1 might be the D (5 bases). The J call may be faulty, since TRBJ2-7 better matches the DNA end. The CDR3 loop spans 13 amino acids. Germline V CDR1 and CDR2: SGHKS, YYEKEE (reference sequence).